These 21 T cell receptor beta chains came from one sample sequenced in a study of identical twins. TCRdb ran MiXCR on the 5' RACE reads and lists one entry per CDR3 protein. The repertoire includes roughly 770,000 distinct CDR3 sequences, 15% to 20% of them detected once, and around 14% sits in the top ten. In addition, the sample was reused for a study of T cells expressing NK-cell markers.

Sequenced input: PBMCs. Receptors originate from a woman under 30 in good health.

This clonotype has only a few counts. V gene TRBV14 combines with J gene TRBJ1-2, with D possibly TRBD1 on 5 matching bases. There are 13 residues in the CDR3. CDR1 is SGHDN and CDR2 is FVKESK in the germline V gene. V lost 3 bases and J 4 bases, leaving 9 bases between the germline ends. CDR3 in amino acids: CASSHSTVYGYTF. The DNA for the CDR3 is TGTGCCAGCAGCCATTCGACAGTCTATGGCTACACCTTC.

The rearrangement joins TRBV20-1 to TRBJ2-5; 8 bases match TRBD2. Germline V lookup: CDR1 DFQATT, CDR2 SNEGSKA (reference sequence). The CDR3 extends over 12 amino acids. Trimming cost V 6 bases and J 5 bases; bases outside gene matches: 5. CDR3: CSAQSGGETQYF. The CDR3 DNA is TGCAGTGCCCAAAGCGGGGGCGAGACCCAGTACTTC.

The rearrangement joins TRBV5-1 to TRBJ1-6, with D possibly matching TRBD1 (5 bases). CDR3 length equals 15 residues. Trimming cost V 0 bases and J 9 bases, with 13 bases left between them. Germline assignment: CDR1 SGHRS and CDR2 YFSETQ. CDR3 amino acids: CASSLEQAGLSPLHF. The CDR3 DNA reads TGCGCCAGCAGCTTGGAACAGGCGGGGCTTTCACCCCTCCACTTT.

The chain links TRBV7-9 to TRBJ2-2; D may match TRBD1 or TRBD2 (6 bases each). CDR1 is SEHNR, CDR2 FQNEAQ, per germline (reference sequence). The CDR3 totals 15 residues. Trimming removed 2 bases at V and 5 bases at J, with 12 bases between. The DNA for the CDR3 is TGTGCCAGCAGCTTATCAGGGGCGGGAACCGGGGAGCTGTTTTTT. Protein sequence: CASSLSGAGTGELFF.

This clonotype has just a few counts. The rearrangement uses TRBV20-1 and TRBJ2-1; the D gene is possibly TRBD1 (6 bases). CDR1 and CDR2 (germline): DFQATT, SNEGSKA (reference sequence). Trimming took off 2 bases at V and 4 bases at J, with 12 bases between the two ends. CDR3 size: 14 residues. CDR3 bases: TGCAGTGCTAGACAGGGGTCGCGTTACAATGAGCAGTTCTTC. Protein: CSARQGSRYNEQFF.

The chain carries TRBV5-1 and TRBJ2-5; a weak D match, TRBD2 (6 bases). The CDR3 sequence is 14 residues long. The germline V gene encodes CDR1 SGHRS and CDR2 YFSETQ. V was shortened by 4 bases and J by 2 bases, with 12 bases between the two germline ends. The CDR3 nucleotides read TGCGCCAGCAGCGGTGGCGGGATTCAAGAGACCCAGTACTTC. This gives the protein CASSGGGIQETQYF.

This CDR3 reads CASIPRKNTEAFF. CDR3 in DNA: TGTGCCAGCATCCCCCGCAAGAACACTGAAGCTTTCTTT. V usage is TRBV6-1 and J usage is TRBJ1-1; D gene ambiguous. Trimming cost V 7 bases and J 1 base, with 10 bases left between them. Germline V CDR1 and CDR2: MNHNS, SASEGT. CDR3 size: 13 residues.

A few counts support this clonotype. The J gene is TRBJ1-1, the V gene TRBV10-3; D gene ambiguous. The length of the CDR3 is 14 residues. V lost 0 bases, J lost 3 bases, and 8 bases lay in between. Germline V gene sequence: CDR1 ENHRY, CDR2 SYGVKD. The CDR3 is CAISESGGDTEAFF. CDR3 coding DNA: TGTGCCATCAGTGAGTCGGGTGGGGACACTGAAGCTTTCTTT.

J is TRBJ1-2 and V is TRBV2, with D possibly TRBD1 on 6 matching bases. The CDR3 contains 13 residues. CDR1 and CDR2 from the germline V gene are SNHLY and FYNNEI. The germline V and J ends were trimmed by 7 bases and 4 bases, with 13 bases remaining between them. CDR3 residues: CASTGARAYGYTF. CDR3 sequence (DNA): TGTGCCAGCACGGGGGCCAGGGCCTATGGCTACACCTTC.

On this clonotype: Germline and junction disagree at one end, which may indicate a read error. J is TRBJ2-7 and V is TRBV6-1; a weak D match, TRBD2 (6 bases). The CDR3 is 14 residues long. The germline V gene encodes CDR1 MNHNS and CDR2 SASEGT. CDR3 sequence reads: CASSEAGGAAEQYF. The CDR3 DNA reads as TGTGCCAGCAGCGAAGCCGGAGGGGCTGCCGAGCAGTACTTC.

CDR3 region: CASAGQLISYEQYF. The CDR3 DNA reads as TGTGCCAGCGCTGGCCAGCTGATCTCCTACGAGCAGTACTTC. The chain couples TRBV12-3 or TRBV12-4 to TRBJ2-7; D remains unclear. Trimming took off 8 bases at V and 0 bases at J, with 14 bases between the two ends. The CDR3 spans 14 residues.

In this sample, this clonotype turned up a few times. The V gene is TRBV20-1, the J gene TRBJ2-1, with D maybe TRBD2 (6 bases). The CDR3 totals 15 residues. Germline V gene data show CDR1 as DFQATT and CDR2 as SNEGSKA (reference sequence). Trimming removed 8 bases at V and 0 bases at J, with 17 bases between. The CDR3 DNA is TGCAGTACCTGGCGGGACTCGAGCTCCTACAATGAGCAGTTCTTC. Protein: CSTWRDSSSYNEQFF.

The chain combines TRBV27 with TRBJ2-3; 7 bases are a match to TRBD2. V gave up 6 bases and J gave up 0 bases; unmatched junction bases: 6. The CDR3 length is 15 residues. CDR1 and CDR2 (germline): MNHEY, SMNVEV (reference sequence). The CDR3 sequence: CASSKTSLSTDTQYF. In DNA form, the CDR3 reads TGTGCCAGCAGCAAGACTAGCCTTAGCACAGATACGCAGTATTTT.

This clonotype was detected a few times. The V gene is TRBV9, the J gene TRBJ2-1, with D perhaps TRBD1 or TRBD2 (5 bases each). The CDR3 extends over 15 amino acids. V was trimmed by 2 bases and J by 4 bases, leaving 13 bases between them. Germline V gives CDR1 SGDLS, CDR2 YYNGEE. This chain's CDR3 is CASSVLGTDYNEQFF. The CDR3 nucleotides read TGTGCCAGCAGCGTCCTGGGGACGGATTACAATGAGCAGTTCTTC. The full variable domain, rest sourced from reference TRBV9 and TRBJ2-1, is DSGVTQTPKHLITATGQRVTLRCSPRSGDLSVYWYQQSLDQGLQFLIQYYNGEERAKGNILERFSAQQFPDLHSELNLSSLELGDSALYFCASSVLGTDYNEQFFGPGTRLTVL.

This clonotype was observed a few times. The V and J genes are TRBV7-2 and TRBJ2-3; TRBD2 agrees at 9 bases. CDR3 size: 16 residues. Germline loops: CDR1 SGHTA, CDR2 FQGNSA. Trimming cost V 6 bases and J 0 bases; bases outside gene matches: 7. The CDR3 DNA reads as TGTGCCAGCAGATCCTATAGCGGGAGAAGCACAGATACGCAGTATTTT. Encoded protein: CASRSYSGRSTDTQYF.

This rearrangement joins TRBV30 to TRBJ1-2; D is ambiguous. CDR3 size: 11 residues. Trimming left V 5 bases short and J 7 bases short, with 11 bases between. From germline, CDR1 is GTSNPN and CDR2 SVGIG (reference sequence). This CDR3 is CAWSRFRGYTF. CDR3 nucleotides: TGTGCCTGGTCAAGGTTCCGTGGCTACACCTTC.

The chain recombines TRBV7-9 with TRBJ1-1, with D possibly matching TRBD1 (6 bases). The ends were cut back, 5 bases at V and 0 bases at J, with 13 bases in the middle. The CDR3 sequence is 15 residues long. Germline assignment: CDR1 SEHNR and CDR2 FQNEAQ (reference sequence). This CDR3 is CASSVIGGMNTEAFF. CDR3 in DNA: TGTGCCAGCAGCGTCATAGGGGGAATGAACACTGAAGCTTTCTTT.

The V call is TRBV6-5, the J call TRBJ2-7, with TRBD2 matching over 14 bases. Germline V CDR1 and CDR2: MNHEY, SVGAGI. The CDR3 runs 18 residues. V dropped 0 bases and J dropped 4; count of bases not matched to a gene: 8. The CDR3 reads CASSYSLLTSGGGYEQYF. The DNA of the CDR3 is TGTGCCAGCAGTTACTCGCTCCTGACTAGCGGGGGGGGATACGAGCAGTACTTC.

This chain links TRBV12-3 or TRBV12-4 with TRBJ2-7; D unclear. Trimming took off 7 bases at V and 2 bases at J, with 12 bases between the two ends. CDR3 length equals 13 residues. The CDR3 is CASKLAATYEQYF. The DNA for the CDR3 is TGTGCCAGCAAATTGGCAGCGACCTACGAGCAGTACTTC.

The V and J genes are TRBV12-5 and TRBJ2-3; 7 nucleotides line up with TRBD2. Per germline, CDR1 LGHNT and CDR2 FRNRAP. The ends lost 7 bases at V and 5 bases at J; junction bases unmatched: 6. The length of the CDR3 is 13 residues. Here the CDR3 DNA reads TGTGCTAGTGCCCAGCGGGGAAAAGATACGCAGTATTTT. Protein product: CASAQRGKDTQYF.

The rearrangement joins TRBV20-1 to TRBJ2-1, with 7 bases identical to TRBD1. The germline V gene has CDR1 DFQATT and CDR2 SNEGSKA (reference sequence). The CDR3 length is 14 residues. The V segment lost 6 bases and the J segment 1 base; nucleotides outside the gene matches: 6. CDR3 protein: CSAVKDRSYNEQFF. The CDR3 DNA sequence: TGCAGTGCCGTTAAGGACAGGTCCTACAATGAGCAGTTCTTC.